The clone carrying this T cell receptor (beta chain) was counted a few times. Its matching antigen is unknown. The entry originates in a study of T-cell reconstitution after alpha-beta-depleted transplantation in children. Findings of the study overall: Several hundred graft clones that had expanded were reportedly the source of alpha-beta T cells about two months after transplant. T-cell counts and diversity were attributed mostly to newly produced T cells one year after transplant. For some patients, TCRbeta diversity was high at day 60 because of recipient T cells and thymic progenitors that survived.

The CDR3 extends over 15 amino acids. V was shortened by 1 base and J by 4 bases, with 11 bases between the two germline ends. Unique molecular identifiers were used in preparing the TCRbeta library. MiXCR was run by TCRdb on the PCR reads, yielding one entry per CDR3 protein. The repertoire has more than 85,000 distinct CDR3 sequences, around 5.9% of them found once; the top ten carry about 6%. Here the sequenced sample was PBMCs, mostly from graft donor cells, taken 60 days after TCRalphabeta/CD19-depleted stem cell transplant. V is TRBV12-3 or TRBV12-4 and J is TRBJ1-5; no definite D call. This receptor was identified in a female patient aged 2-9 years who had a stem cell transplant for Fanconi anemia, so the T cells may come from the graft donor. CDR3 protein: CASSLGAIPNQPQHF. The CDR3 DNA reads TGTGCCAGCAGTTTAGGAGCAATCCCTAATCAGCCCCAGCATTTT.